This is a list of T cell receptor beta chains from one sample in a study of blood T cell repertoires in COVID-19. Measured with immunoSEQ multiplex PCR; TCRdb has only the in-frame clones, and not every one. The sample carries tens of thousands of clones, over 85% recorded once. Sequencing was carried out using peripheral blood. The source of these receptors is a man aged 50 to 59 with acute or convalescent COVID-19. The CDR3 runs from the conserved cysteine through the conserved F or W. A D gene is named only where the DNA matches it firmly. Only some rows state a clone size, as once, few, many or a class for expanded clones.

V gene: TRBV27
J gene: TRBJ1-2
D gene: -
clone size: -
CDR3 protein: CASSLTGLQNYGYTF
CDR3 DNA: TGTGCCAGCAGTTTAACGGGACTCCAAAACTATGGCTACACCTTC

V gene: TRBV12-2
J gene: TRBJ2-4
D gene: -
clone size: -
CDR3 protein: CASRLYRGDPLSKNIQYF
CDR3 DNA: TGTGCAAGTCGCTTATATCGGGGGGACCCTCTATCCAAAAACATTCAGTACTTC

V gene: TRBV4-3
J gene: TRBJ2-5
D gene: -
clone size: once
CDR3 protein: CASSQDRVQETQYF
CDR3 DNA: TGCGCCAGCAGCCAAGACAGGGTACAAGAGACCCAGTACTTC

V gene: TRBV19
J gene: TRBJ1-2
D gene: TRBD1
clone size: -
CDR3 protein: CASSQLGDSGYGYTF
CDR3 DNA: TGTGCCAGTAGTCAGTTGGGGGACAGCGGCTATGGCTACACCTTC

V gene: TRBV27
J gene: TRBJ2-5
D gene: TRBD2
clone size: once
CDR3 protein: CASSLSRSSGGEETQYF
CDR3 DNA: TGTGCCAGCAGTTTATCCCGCTCTAGCGGGGGGGAAGAGACCCAGTACTTC

V gene: TRBV19
J gene: TRBJ1-1
D gene: TRBD1
clone size: -
CDR3 protein: CATDRGESTEAFF
CDR3 DNA: TGTGCCACGGACAGGGGAGAGAGCACTGAAGCTTTCTTT

V gene: TRBV7-8
J gene: TRBJ1-4
D gene: TRBD1
clone size: -
CDR3 protein: CASSLPGTVKLFF
CDR3 DNA: TGTGCCAGCAGCTTACCTGGGACAGTAAAACTGTTTTTT

V gene: TRBV10-3
J gene: TRBJ2-1
D gene: -
clone size: -
CDR3 protein: CAISESGGDGEQFF
CDR3 DNA: TGTGCCATCAGTGAGTCTGGAGGGGACGGTGAGCAGTTCTTC

V gene: TRBV4-3
J gene: TRBJ1-6
D gene: TRBD1
clone size: few
CDR3 protein: CASSLRQGSDSPLHF
CDR3 DNA: TGCGCCAGCAGCCTTCGACAGGGTAGTGATTCACCCCTCCACTTT

V gene: TRBV7-8
J gene: TRBJ2-7
D gene: TRBD2
clone size: -
CDR3 protein: CASRLPGAGGPTYEQYF
CDR3 DNA: TGTGCCAGCAGACTACCGGGAGCGGGAGGGCCGACTTACGAGCAGTACTTC

V gene: TRBV7-6
J gene: TRBJ2-5
D gene: -
clone size: -
CDR3 protein: CASSLEPRWETQYF
CDR3 DNA: TGTGCCAGCAGCTTAGAGCCCCGTTGGGAGACCCAGTACTTC

V gene: TRBV19
J gene: TRBJ2-1
D gene: -
clone size: -
CDR3 protein: CASSMFVASARDNEQFF
CDR3 DNA: TGTGCCAGTAGTATGTTTGTCGCTAGCGCGAGGGATAATGAGCAGTTCTTC

V gene: TRBV7-8
J gene: TRBJ2-5
D gene: -
clone size: once
CDR3 protein: CASSLYQETQYF
CDR3 DNA: TGTGCCAGCAGTCTGTACCAAGAGACCCAGTACTTC

V gene: TRBV6-5
J gene: TRBJ2-1
D gene: -
clone size: -
CDR3 protein: CASSYQQEKGGNEQFF
CDR3 DNA: TGTGCCAGCAGTTACCAACAGGAGAAAGGCGGCAATGAGCAGTTCTTC

V gene: TRBV6-1
J gene: TRBJ2-3
D gene: TRBD2
clone size: -
CDR3 protein: CASSEAGGGTDTQYF
CDR3 DNA: TGTGCCAGCAGTGAAGCGGGAGGGGGCACAGATACGCAGTATTTT

V gene: TRBV7-9
J gene: TRBJ2-1
D gene: -
clone size: -
CDR3 protein: CASSVSLAGNEQFF
CDR3 DNA: TGTGCCAGCAGCGTATCATTAGCCGGGAACGAGCAGTTCTTC

V gene: TRBV5-1
J gene: TRBJ1-2
D gene: TRBD1
clone size: -
CDR3 protein: CASSSGQVLANYGYTF
CDR3 DNA: TGCGCCAGCAGCTCTGGACAGGTGCTAGCTAACTATGGCTACACCTTC